These 2 T cell receptor beta chains were sequenced from one sample in a study of blood T cell repertoires in COVID-19. Here immunoSEQ multiplex PCR was the method, and the copy in TCRdb shows in-frame clones only, minus some. The table lists roughly 130,000 clones, roughly 80% of them singletons, with 4.5% to 5% in the top ten. Sequenced input: peripheral blood. The receptors here all came from a woman in her seventies with COVID-19, enrolled during active disease.

V and J are TRBV5-4 and TRBJ2-1, with 9 bases identical to TRBD1. The germline gives CDR1 SGHNT, CDR2 YYREEE (reference sequence). The CDR3 spans 15 residues. V lost 0 bases, J lost 7 bases, and 5 bases stayed unmatched. For the CDR3, the DNA is TGTGCCAGCAGCTTGGACAGGGGGCAAGGGAATGAGCAGTTCTTC. It codes for CASSLDRGQGNEQFF.

The chain couples TRBV28 to TRBJ1-6, with 7 bases aligning to TRBD1. Germline trimming cut 5 bases from V and 9 bases from J; bases unmatched to any gene: 7. Germline CDR1 MDHEN, CDR2 SYDVKM. This CDR3 has 14 residues. This CDR3 reads CASSGRQGSSPLHF. The CDR3 nucleotides read TGTGCCAGCAGTGGAAGACAGGGTAGTTCACCCCTCCACTTT. Full variable domain (rest looked up from reference TRBV28 and TRBJ1-6): DVKVTQSSRYLVKRTGEKVFLECVQDMDHENMFWYRQDPGLGLRLIYFSYDVKMKEKGDIPEGYSVSREKKERFSLILESASTNQTSMYLCASSGRQGSSPLHFGNGTRLTVT.